Following are 15 T cell receptor beta chains from one sample sequenced in a study of neoadjuvant nivolumab and ipilimumab in lung cancer (dated by TCRdb to 2020 to 2022). The sample's time point label is to be understood as: at surgical resection after neoadjuvant nivolumab +/- ipilimumab. Libraries were built with the immunoSEQ multiplex PCR assay. TCRdb took over this immuneACCESS table, retaining in-frame rearrangements with V and J assigned. Such tables are incomplete; in checked studies, under half of the missing clones stem from an unresolved V gene, and the remainder is unexplained. Within this sample are approximately 29,000 clones, with around 80% of them counted one time only. Around 5% of the sample rests with the top ten. Sequencing used tumor tissue, obtained after neoadjuvant nivolumab, alone or with ipilimumab, at or shortly before surgery. The receptors were gathered from an adult with non-small cell lung cancer.

V gene TRBV2 combines with J gene TRBJ1-5, with D maybe TRBD1 (6 bases). This CDR3 has 14 residues. V shed 3 bases and J shed 4 bases, with 10 bases lying between them. The V gene's germline CDR1 is SNHLY and CDR2 FYNNEI. As DNA, the CDR3 is TGTGCCAGCAGTGAGCAGGGGAAGAATCAGCCCCAGCATTTT. Amino acids: CASSEQGKNQPQHF.

The chain is built from TRBV2 and TRBJ2-7; 12 bases are shared with TRBD1. Germline V gene data show CDR1 as SNHLY and CDR2 as FYNNEI. With 7 bases clipped from V and 7 bases from J, the junction kept 8 bases outside the gene matches. This CDR3 is 14 amino acids long. The CDR3 loop is CASNLGQGAGEQYF. Here the CDR3 DNA reads TGTGCCAGCAATTTGGGACAGGGGGCAGGGGAGCAGTACTTC.

The genes are TRBV11-3 and TRBJ2-2; weak D call: TRBD1 (5 bases). The CDR3 has 17 amino acids. CDR1 and CDR2 from the germline V gene are SGHNT and YENEEA. Trimming removed 1 base at V and 4 bases at J, with 16 bases between. The CDR3 nucleotides are TGTGCCAGCAGCTTAGGGATGGCAGGGCCGGGCACCGGGGAGCTGTTTTTT. It is translated as CASSLGMAGPGTGELFF.

The chain carries TRBV5-5 and TRBJ2-2; TRBD1 or TRBD2 may be the D gene (5 bases each). The CDR3 consists of 15 residues. V was pared by 4 bases and J by 5 bases, with 15 bases between. Per the germline V gene, CDR1 is SGHKS and CDR2 is YYEKEE (reference sequence). The CDR3 region has the DNA TGTGCCAGCAGCCCAGGGACGAGGAATACCGGGGAGCTGTTTTTT. Translation gives CASSPGTRNTGELFF.

V usage is TRBV19 and J usage is TRBJ1-1; D remains ambiguous. The ends were cut back, 0 bases at V and 3 bases at J, with 5 bases in the middle. CDR3 length equals 13 residues. Germline V gives CDR1 LNHDA, CDR2 SQIVND (reference sequence). In DNA, the CDR3 is TGTGCCAGTAGTATAGAGGCTGACACTGAAGCTTTCTTT. Translating gives CASSIEADTEAFF.

This chain's CDR3 is CASSVGLTAPQETQYF. The CDR3 bases are TGTGCCAGCAGCGTAGGTCTGACAGCTCCCCAAGAGACCCAGTACTTC. The gene calls are TRBV9 and TRBJ2-5, with TRBD1 as a possible D gene (5 bases). V was cut by 0 bases and J by 1 base, with 13 bases left in between. Looked up from germline, CDR1 is SGDLS and CDR2 is YYNGEE. This CDR3 is built from 16 residues.

The gene calls are TRBV7-6 and TRBJ2-7, with D perhaps given as TRBD1 or TRBD2 (6 bases each). Per germline, CDR1 SGHVS and CDR2 FNYEAQ. V was shortened by 1 base and J by 7 bases, with 17 bases between the two germline ends. CDR3 length: 15 residues. For the CDR3, the DNA is TGTGCCAGCAGCTTAGGGGGGCACAGGGCGGGAGAGCAGTACTTC. It yields the protein CASSLGGHRAGEQYF.

This rearrangement joins TRBV29-1 to TRBJ2-7; 9 bases are shared with TRBD2. The CDR3 is 13 residues long. V gave up 7 bases and J gave up 0 bases; unmatched junction bases: 4. CDR1 and CDR2 from the germline V gene are SQVTM and ANQGSEA. DNA of the CDR3: TGCAGCGCTCAGCGGGAGGCCTCCTACGAGCAGTACTTC. It yields the protein CSAQREASYEQYF.

V usage is TRBV21-1 and J usage is TRBJ2-7. TRBV21-1 is tagged as a pseudogene. The CDR3 is made up of 13 amino acids. The CDR3 nucleotides read TGTGCCAGTCAGCTCACAACTCCCTACGAGCAGTACTTC. This translates into CASQLTTPYEQYF.

The genes are TRBV27 and TRBJ1-4; no definite D call. This CDR3 has 14 residues. V was pared by 3 bases and J by 14 bases, with 19 bases between. Per the germline V gene, CDR1 is MNHEY and CDR2 is SMNVEV (reference sequence). CDR3 bases: TGTGCCAGCAGTTTGGGAGGCCCATGGGGAATGCTGTTTTTT. Translation: CASSLGGPWGMLFF.

The rearrangement joins TRBV2 to TRBJ2-5; maybe TRBD2 (5 bases). The CDR3 covers 13 residues. CDR1 is SNHLY, CDR2 FYNNEI, per germline. Trimming took off 6 bases at V and 2 bases at J, with 10 bases between the two ends. The CDR3 reads CASSRLSQETQYF. CDR3 nucleotide sequence: TGTGCCAGCAGCCGACTAAGTCAAGAGACCCAGTACTTC.

The CDR3 DNA follows: TGCAGCGGCGAGGACCTAGCCTTCAAAAGGCAGTTCTTC. Translating it yields CSGEDLAFKRQFF. V gene TRBV29-1 combines with J gene TRBJ2-1; a weak D match, TRBD2 (5 bases). There are 13 residues in the CDR3. With 7 bases removed from V and 12 bases from J, the gap between germline ends came to 22 bases. Looked up from germline, CDR1 is SQVTM and CDR2 is ANQGSEA.

CDR3 sequence reads: CSVLAYEQYF. DNA of the CDR3: TGCAGCGTTTTAGCCTACGAGCAGTACTTC. The J gene is TRBJ2-7, the V gene TRBV29-1; D gene unclear. Trimming left V 5 bases short and J 2 bases short, with 4 bases between. CDR1 and CDR2 (germline): SQVTM, ANQGSEA. The CDR3 spans 10 residues.

The chain joins TRBV2 to TRBJ1-4, with D uncertain. V dropped 4 bases and J dropped 4 bases, with 10 bases sitting between them. Germline assignment: CDR1 SNHLY and CDR2 FYNNEI. There are 14 residues in the CDR3. The CDR3 sequence: CASSARGINEKLFF. The CDR3 region has the DNA TGTGCCAGCAGTGCGCGGGGTATTAATGAAAAACTGTTTTTT.

This clone occurred once. The rearrangement links TRBV27 to TRBJ2-3; TRBD2 aligns across 12 bases. V lost 5 bases, J lost 0 bases, and 6 bases stayed unmatched. This CDR3 region has 17 residues. CDR1 and CDR2 (germline): MNHEY, SMNVEV (reference sequence). The CDR3 here is CASSASGTSGSTDTQYF. The DNA for the CDR3 is TGTGCCAGCAGTGCATCCGGGACTAGCGGGAGCACAGATACGCAGTATTTT.